These T cell receptor beta chains were read from a single sample in a study of cytomegalovirus exposure and HLA in healthy donors. Repertoires were generated with immunoSEQ multiplex PCR, while TCRdb's copy carries only in-frame clones and drops some. There are 95,000 to 150,000 clones in the sample; roughly 80% occur only once, and more than 7% lies in the top ten. The sample was PBMCs. These receptors originate from a female donor in good health and CMV-seropositive. Each CDR3 is given with its conserved first and last residue. D genes are given only for firm matches. Not all rows give a size; the values are once, few, many and, for expanded clones, a class.

cdr3_aa cdr3_nt cdr3_length j_call v_call d_call clone_size
CASSVRDYEGDTQYF TGTGCCAGCAGCGTCAGGGACTACGAGGGAGATACGCAGTATTTT 15 TRBJ2-3 TRBV9 TRBD2 .
CASSHTDTQYF TGTGCCAGCAGCCACACAGATACGCAGTATTTT 11 TRBJ2-3 TRBV5-6 . .
CASREGTGAYGYTF TGTGCCAGCAGGGAAGGGACAGGGGCGTATGGCTACACCTTC 14 TRBJ1-2 TRBV6-5 TRBD1 .
CASSPGQQETQYF TGTGCCAGCAGCCCGGGACAGCAAGAGACCCAGTACTTC 13 TRBJ2-5 TRBV7-2 TRBD1 .
CSVAQGSEAFF TGCAGCGTAGCACAGGGGTCTGAAGCTTTCTTT 11 TRBJ1-1 TRBV29-1 TRBD1 .
CASSQGQGTYEQYF TGTGCCAGCAGCCAAGGACAGGGGACCTACGAGCAGTACTTC 14 TRBJ2-7 TRBV13 TRBD1 .
CASTRGTGPLGTQYF TGTGCCAGCACCCGGGGGACAGGCCCGTTGGGTACGCAGTATTTT 15 TRBJ2-3 TRBV27 TRBD1 .
CASTPPTGWNTGELFF TGTGCCAGCACCCCCCCGACAGGTTGGAACACCGGGGAGCTGTTTTTT 16 TRBJ2-2 TRBV7-2 . .
CASTSLRGRGYGYTF TGTGCCAGCACCTCCCTGCGGGGGCGCGGCTATGGCTACACCTTC 15 TRBJ1-2 TRBV28 . .
CASSRQGNGYEQYF TGTGCCAGCAGCAGGCAGGGGAACGGATACGAGCAGTACTTC 14 TRBJ2-7 TRBV7-2 . .
CASSLEQGRGQPQHF TGTGCCAGCAGCTTGGAACAGGGGCGAGGCCAGCCCCAGCATTTT 15 TRBJ1-5 TRBV5-8 TRBD1 .
CASSEGLTRQPQHF TGTGCCAGCAGTGAAGGCCTTACTAGGCAGCCCCAGCATTTT 14 TRBJ1-5 TRBV6-1 . .
CASSLAQEGNQPQHF TGTGCCAGCAGTTTGGCACAGGAGGGAAATCAGCCCCAGCATTTT 15 TRBJ1-5 TRBV28 . .
CASSLIGGKLFF TGTGCCAGCAGTTTAATAGGGGGAAAACTGTTTTTT 12 TRBJ1-4 TRBV28 . .
CASSYLSGEQYF TGTGCCAGCAGTTACTTATCGGGCGAGCAGTACTTC 12 TRBJ2-7 TRBV6-6 . .
CSVGWREETQYF TGCAGCGTTGGGTGGCGGGAAGAGACCCAGTACTTC 12 TRBJ2-5 TRBV29-1 . .
CASADRDTGELFF TGTGCCAGCGCAGACAGGGACACCGGGGAGCTGTTTTTT 13 TRBJ2-2 TRBV5-4 TRBD1 .
CASSYKGQETQYF TGTGCCAGCAGTTACAAGGGGCAAGAGACCCAGTACTTC 13 TRBJ2-5 TRBV6-6 . once
CASRPTQGMNTEAFF TGCGCCAGCCGACCCACCCAGGGTATGAACACTGAAGCTTTCTTT 15 TRBJ1-1 TRBV10-1 . .